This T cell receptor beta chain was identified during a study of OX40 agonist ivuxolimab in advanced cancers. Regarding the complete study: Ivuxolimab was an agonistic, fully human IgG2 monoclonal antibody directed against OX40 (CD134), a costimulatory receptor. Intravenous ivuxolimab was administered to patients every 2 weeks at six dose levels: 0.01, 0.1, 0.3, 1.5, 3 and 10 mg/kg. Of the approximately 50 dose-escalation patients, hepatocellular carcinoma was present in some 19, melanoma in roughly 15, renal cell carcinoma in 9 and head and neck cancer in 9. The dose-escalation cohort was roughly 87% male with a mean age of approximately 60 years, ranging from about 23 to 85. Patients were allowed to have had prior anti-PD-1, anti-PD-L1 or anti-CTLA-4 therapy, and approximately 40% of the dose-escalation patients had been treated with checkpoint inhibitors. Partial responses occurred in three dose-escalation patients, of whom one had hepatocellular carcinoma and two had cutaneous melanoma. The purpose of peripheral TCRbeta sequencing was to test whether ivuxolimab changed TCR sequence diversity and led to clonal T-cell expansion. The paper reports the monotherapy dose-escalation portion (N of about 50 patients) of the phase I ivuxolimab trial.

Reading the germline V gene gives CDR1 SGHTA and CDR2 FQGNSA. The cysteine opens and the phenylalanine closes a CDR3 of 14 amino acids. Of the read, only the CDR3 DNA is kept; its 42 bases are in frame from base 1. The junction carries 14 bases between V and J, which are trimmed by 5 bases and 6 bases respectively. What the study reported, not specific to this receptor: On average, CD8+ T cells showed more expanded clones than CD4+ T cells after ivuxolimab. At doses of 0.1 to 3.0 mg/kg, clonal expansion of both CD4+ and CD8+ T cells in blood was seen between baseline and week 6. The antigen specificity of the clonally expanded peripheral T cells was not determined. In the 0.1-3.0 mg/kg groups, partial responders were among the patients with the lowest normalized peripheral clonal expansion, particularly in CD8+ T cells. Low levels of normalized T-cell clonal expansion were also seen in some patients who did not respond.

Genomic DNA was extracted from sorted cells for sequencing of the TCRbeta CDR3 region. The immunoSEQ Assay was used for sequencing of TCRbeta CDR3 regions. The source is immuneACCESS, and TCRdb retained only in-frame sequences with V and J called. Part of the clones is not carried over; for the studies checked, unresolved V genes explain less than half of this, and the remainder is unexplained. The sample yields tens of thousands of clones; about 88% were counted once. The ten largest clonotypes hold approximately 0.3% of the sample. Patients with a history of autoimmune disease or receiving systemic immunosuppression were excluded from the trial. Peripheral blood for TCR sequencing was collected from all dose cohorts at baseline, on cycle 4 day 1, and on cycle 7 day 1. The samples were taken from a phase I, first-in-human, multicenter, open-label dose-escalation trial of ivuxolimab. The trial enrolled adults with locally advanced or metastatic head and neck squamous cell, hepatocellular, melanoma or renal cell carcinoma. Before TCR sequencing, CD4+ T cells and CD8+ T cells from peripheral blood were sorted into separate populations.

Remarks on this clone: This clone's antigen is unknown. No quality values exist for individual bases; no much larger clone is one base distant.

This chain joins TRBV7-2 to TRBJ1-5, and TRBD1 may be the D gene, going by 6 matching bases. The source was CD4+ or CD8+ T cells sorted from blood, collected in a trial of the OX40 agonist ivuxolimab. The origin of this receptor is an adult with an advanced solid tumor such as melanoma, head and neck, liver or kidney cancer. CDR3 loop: CASSRGGGGQPQHF. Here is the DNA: TGTGCCAGCAGCCGTGGGGGGGGCGGTCAGCCCCAGCATTTT.